This T cell receptor beta chain derives from a study of cytomegalovirus exposure and HLA in healthy donors (dated by TCRdb to 2016 to 2017). With regard to the full study: According to an earlier analysis of 550 to 750 of the donors, about 179 million T cells yielded 90 million to 140 million unique TCR beta sequences and approximately 300 Gb of sequence data. Roughly 320 gigabases of sequencing data and tens of millions of unique TCR sequences made up an early release that covered nearly 650 HLA-typed donors. Among the roughly 370 genotyped donors, around 81% belonged to the genetic ancestry cluster associated with self-reported Caucasian donors. The study was designed to test whether signatures of past pathogen exposure could be identified by cataloging public T cell receptors. The T cell repertoires of 666 subjects were profiled by immunosequencing and related to cytomegalovirus serostatus. Along with the approximately 650-subject first cohort, a separate validation cohort of over a hundred different subjects was used. The study combined high-throughput TCR immunosequencing, statistical association of individual TCRs with disease status, and machine learning to predict cytomegalovirus infection status. To study patterns of TCR occurrence, a later analysis re-analyzed previously published TCR beta repertoires from several hundred donors and added high-resolution HLA genotyping. In the later analysis, no new phenotypic data were used to find candidate immune exposures; instead, reliance was placed on TCR beta sequences and their occurrence across donors. An earlier analysis of fewer than 750 of the donors used high-throughput TCR beta sequencing to judge whether each TCR beta V gene segment behaved as functional or pseudogenic. Donor age, sex, ethnicity and CMV serostatus were compiled together with the repertoire data. A later genetic analysis took genome-wide SNP genotypes for about three fifths of the 666 donors and used that subset as a discovery cohort. All discovery cohort repertoires had been generated using a single sequencing platform. HLA typing included class I and class II loci at four-digit resolution. Typing coverage differed by locus: A, B, C, DRB1 and DQB1 were typed in roughly 620-630 donors, DQA1 in 522, DPA1 in approximately 600, and DPB1 in about 450. Four or five DR-DQ haplotypes were handled as single units for association and clustering because linkage in the cohort was strong. On average, around 230,000 unique TCR beta nucleotide sequences were sequenced per donor among about 400 genotyped donors of the cohort, with 15% to 20% of those sequences being non-productive. Summary of the overall study and its limitations: In a later genetic analysis, fewer N-insertions in productive TCRs were reported among donors in an Asian-associated ancestry cluster than the approximately 630-donor mean. In a later analysis, the rate of TCR association differed among HLA loci, with DRB1 alleles having the most associated TCRs and HLA-C alleles having the fewest. In a later analysis, most CMV-associated TCR beta chains were found to appear HLA-restricted, with HLA associations seemingly driven largely by CMV exposure. Sequencing depth was assumed to be roughly uniform across donors in the presence/absence analyses, though that assumption may not hold. A further reported finding was that TCR beta sequences accurately predicted the HLA-A and HLA-B alleles for most subjects in the first cohort. HLA typing was unavailable for some donors at each locus, so association tests used only the typed subset. Because counts were too low, more than 15 rarely observed V segments, including chromosome 9 orphons, were excluded from the earlier analysis of 500 to 700 of the donors. When HLA alleles, especially DR and DQ, strongly co-occurred, TCR associations were difficult to assign to individual alleles. V-gene and J-gene trimming of TCR beta chains was associated with a missense DCLRE1C variant in a later genetic analysis, and the association was replicated in an independent cohort. Specific HLA alleles were associated with 16,951 TCR beta sequences at a false discovery rate of 0.05 in a later analysis. A total of 150 to 200 TCR beta chains were listed by the study as associated with cytomegalovirus. In a later analysis, HLA-associated TCR beta chains showed more clonal expansion and lower generation probabilities than non-associated chains that were equally common. Some IMGT-functional V segments, including TRBV6-2 and TRBV6-3, could not be distinguished by the 87-base-pair reads and were therefore excluded. A cluster of highly shared sequence variants was judged likely to be a technical artifact of the sequencing pipeline. Linkage disequilibrium might explain the correlated functional status among segregating V segments, but an unknown experimental factor could not be ruled out. A few of the identified cytomegalovirus-associated TCR beta chains were confirmed in vitro to be specific for cytomegalovirus antigens. The cohort was sequenced for TCR beta chains only, and without alpha or paired-chain data the features that could be detected were limited. The only immune exposure information available for the cohort was CMV serostatus. The classifier was reported to diagnose cytomegalovirus status with high specificity and sensitivity in both the original and validation cohorts. While some public TCRs were present in many individuals, most TCR sequences turned up only very rarely across donors. In an earlier analysis of a few hundred of the donors, most TCR beta V segments were observed in productive rearrangements about 87% or about 30% of the time, broadly matching IMGT annotations. In a later analysis, several top co-occurrence clusters were reported to appear linked to parvovirus B19, influenza, CMV and Epstein-Barr virus. According to the authors, the approach could potentially be generalized to other disease states and immunological phenotypes.

With respect to this clone: What antigen it recognizes has not been identified. Base-call qualities are not available, and no considerably larger clone is one nucleotide away.

Libraries were built with the immunoSEQ multiplex PCR assay. The multiplex PCR relied on a mix of 60 forward primers for TCR Vbeta segments and 13 reverse primers for TCR Jbeta segments. Amplification of the CDR3 region of rearranged TCR beta genes was performed with a multiplex PCR assay on genomic DNA. The amplified TCR beta libraries were sequenced on the Illumina HiSeq System as 87-base-pair reads. The authors' pipeline ran thus. A later analysis counted about 80 million unique TCR beta chains across the 600 to 850 repertoires, and 10 million to 11 million of these chains were shared by at least two donors. Raw reads were error-corrected and collapsed into unique sequences with a nearest-neighbor algorithm that merged closely related sequences to remove PCR and sequencing errors. To assign V, D and J gene segments, CDR3 sequences were aligned to IMGT reference sequences. For a sequence to be retained, a match of at least six nucleotides was required to both a V gene segment and a J gene segment. Rearrangements were classified as productive when the CDR3 lacked stop codons and remained in frame with V and J, and all other rearrangements were classified as non-productive. CDR3 was defined by IMGT convention, running from the second conserved V-encoded cysteine to the conserved J-encoded phenylalanine. In an earlier analysis of roughly 580 of the donors, sequences lacking an unambiguous match to a single V gene segment were excluded. In an earlier analysis of approximately 590 of the donors, a V segment was called functional when productive rearrangements were above 56.7%, and segregating when the standard deviation between donors exceeded 5%. A statistical classification framework was developed to diagnose cytomegalovirus status using the catalog of TCR beta chain sequences. In a later analysis, TCR nucleotide sequences were compared against IMGT/GENE-DB human TR gene sequences so that V and J genes could be assigned. A later analysis assigned CDR3 sequences and most-parsimonious VDJ recombination scenarios with the TCRdist pipeline. In a later analysis, each TCR beta chain was defined by its CDR3 amino acid sequence together with its V-gene family, and reads without a unique V-gene family were excluded. To address suspected cross-contamination and a sequencing artifact, a later analysis removed approximately 590 highly shared, low-generation-probability nucleotide sequences. In a later analysis, a clonal expansion index for each public chain was calculated from normalized within-repertoire ranks of inferred template counts. In a later analysis, generation probabilities were computed using a VDJ recombination model fitted to out-of-frame rearrangements, and the results were checked against IGoR. In a later analysis, hypergeometric tests were used to score TCR-TCR, TCR-HLA and TCR-CMV co-occurrence, with a repertoire-size bias correction applied to TCR pairs. False discovery rates were estimated in a later analysis by permuting HLA or CMV assignments 20 times. In a later analysis, co-occurring TCRs were grouped using DBSCAN, with TCRdist sequence similarity added in when clustering inside HLA-allele-positive subsets. Repertoires with fewer than 30,000 or more than 120,000 public chains were left out of co-occurrence clustering, as were a handful of repertoires with anomalous nucleotide sharing. What TCRdb holds here is the immuneACCESS table cut down to in-frame rearrangements. Part of the clones is not present; checked against another copy, under half of the missing clones reflect an unresolved V gene, and the others are unexplained. V, J and clone size derive from that table, while D and trimming were established from the DNA sequence. The sample includes under 150,000 clones, with over 70% observed a single time. The leading ten clones occupy 1.5% to 2% of the sample.

The cohort comprised 666 healthy bone marrow donors. At the time of sampling, every cohort member was nominally healthy, though immune exposures that went unrecorded were likely present. The donor was CMV seronegative and belonged to the group of over 350 seronegative cohort members. Every donor gave a peripheral blood sample, and the peripheral blood mononuclear cells from that sample were used for TCR beta sequencing. Genomic DNA extraction from the blood cell samples was performed with the Qiagen DNeasy Blood Extraction Kit. Relative to germline, V is 2 bases shorter and J is 0 bases shorter, with 9 bases between their ends. The germline V gene provides CDR1 MNHNS and CDR2 SASEGT. Spanning cysteine to phenylalanine, the CDR3 consists of 15 amino acids. Only the CDR3 DNA is retained, 45 bases long and in frame from the first base.

The V gene is TRBV6-1 and the J gene is TRBJ2-3, with the D gene not confidently named. The clonotype comes from a middle-aged woman in good health and CMV-seronegative. What was sequenced was PBMCs. The DNA sequence reads TGTGCCAGCAGTGAAAGCACAGCAAGCACAGATACGCAGTATTTT. Its product reads: CASSESTASTDTQYF.